This record looks at one TCR beta chain sequence and its context. This clone was seen just once. No antigen is known for it. No quality values exist for individual bases; no much larger clone is one base distant. The CDR3 runs 14 amino acids, cysteine and phenylalanine included. The DNA shown is the 42-base CDR3, in frame from base 1. Looking up the germline V gene yields CDR1 SGHRS and CDR2 YFSETQ. V trim: 0 bases; J trim: 4 bases; unmatched bases: 0. The time point label on this specimen signifies: about 28 days (+/-7) after the second vaccine dose. Because spike-specific TCR depth and breadth did not differ between the two schedules, AZD1222 recipients who got a second dose at roughly 4 weeks were pooled with those who got a second dose at roughly 12 weeks. Samples from vaccinated people were obtained from the UK trials COV001 and COV002, which included a single-blind randomized controlled phase 2/3 trial of AZD1222 (ChAdOx1 nCoV-19) in healthy adults. Trial participant PBMC samples were collected at day 0 and day 28 after the second dose for TCRbeta chain sequencing.

The sample belongs to a study of T cell responses to AZD1222 COVID-19 vaccine (dated by TCRdb to the early 2020s). About the study as a whole: A total of 240 or so trial participants underwent TCR sequencing, of whom nearly 210 had received two doses of AZD1222 and approximately 26 had received two doses of the MenACWY control vaccine. Trial participants were enrolled by age into 18-55, 56-69 and 70-plus year subgroups, with roughly 160, 29 and 62 TCR-sequenced participants respectively. Points the paper makes about the study in general: Because no day 14 peak-response samples were available, repertoires were characterized only after the peak T cell response. Reportedly, close to half of the unique spike-specific TCRs recognized epitopes lying outside the regions that are mutated in the B.1.351 and B.1.1.7 variants. Spike-specific TCR breadth and depth rose significantly after two AZD1222 doses compared with day 0 and with MenACWY recipients. The whole spike protein was spanned by vaccine-associated CD4 TCRs, and dominant responses were seen in regions 160-218 and 743-854. Conclusions about previously exposed vaccinees were limited because only six AZD1222 recipients were SARS-CoV-2 seropositive at baseline. The 56-69-year group was small, and its depth increase did not reach significance, likely because of low power. Participants were mostly white British and included more females than males, and it was suggested by the authors that clonal diversity may have been underestimated.

The CDR3 regions of human TCRbeta chains were subjected to immunosequencing. In the authors' own workflow: TCRs in the repertoires were compared against a reference library of SARS-CoV-2-specific TCRs that had been generated with the MIRA antigen-specificity platform. Breadth was defined as the fraction of unique TCRs that were SARS-CoV-2-associated, and depth was defined as the fraction of total T cells that were SARS-CoV-2-associated. Each spike-specific TCR was assigned to its reactive spike region and to a CD4 or CD8 class using the MIRA data. Log10-transformed breadth and depth values were compared by one-way ANOVA with Sidak's multiple comparisons tests. In its TCRdb copy, this immuneACCESS table keeps in-frame sequences only and misses some clones. Where compared with another copy, unresolved V genes explain less than half of these, and the others have no known cause. That table supplies the V and J calls and clone size; D and trimming were determined from the DNA. For this sample there are 90,000 to 100,000 clones; roughly 90% appear just once. Of the sample, 9.5% to 13% falls within the top ten clones.

The material sequenced was peripheral blood, taken 28 days after the second AZD1222 dose. The sequence joins TRBV5-1 to TRBJ2-5; 10 nucleotides in the junction match TRBD1. This sequence originates from an adult who received the AZD1222 COVID-19 vaccine. The CDR3: CASSLGQGAETQYF. The nucleotide sequence is TGCGCCAGCAGCTTGGGACAGGGGGCAGAGACCCAGTACTTC.